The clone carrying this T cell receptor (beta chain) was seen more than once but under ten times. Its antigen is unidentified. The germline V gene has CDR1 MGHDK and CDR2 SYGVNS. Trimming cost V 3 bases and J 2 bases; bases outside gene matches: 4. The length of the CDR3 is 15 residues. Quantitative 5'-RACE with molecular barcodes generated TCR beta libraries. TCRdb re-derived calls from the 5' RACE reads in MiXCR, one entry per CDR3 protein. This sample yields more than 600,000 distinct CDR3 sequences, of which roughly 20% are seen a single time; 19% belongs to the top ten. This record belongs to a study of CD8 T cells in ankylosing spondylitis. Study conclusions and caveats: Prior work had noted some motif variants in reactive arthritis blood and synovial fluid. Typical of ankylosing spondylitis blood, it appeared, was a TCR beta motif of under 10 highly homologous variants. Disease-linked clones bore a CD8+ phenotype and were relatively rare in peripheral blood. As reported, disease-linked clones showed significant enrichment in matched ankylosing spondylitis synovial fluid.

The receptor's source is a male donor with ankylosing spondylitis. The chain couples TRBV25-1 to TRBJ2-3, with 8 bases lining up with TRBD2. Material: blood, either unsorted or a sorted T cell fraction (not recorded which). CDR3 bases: TGTGCCAGCAGTGATACTAGCGGAATCACAGATACGCAGTATTTT. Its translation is CASSDTSGITDTQYF. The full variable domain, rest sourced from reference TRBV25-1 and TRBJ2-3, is EADIYQTPRYLVIGTGKKITLECSQTMGHDKMYWYQQDPGMELHLIHYSYGVNSTEKGDLSSESTVSRIRTEHFPLTLESARPSHTSQYLCASSDTSGITDTQYFGPGTRLTVL.